The 31 T cell receptor beta chains in this list originate from one sample, sequenced in a study of beta chain features in type 1 diabetes. The whole isolated RNA underwent reverse transcription, so sequencing captured expressed TCRB transcripts. Sequencing used immunoSEQ multiplex PCR; TCRdb keeps in-frame clones, though not all of them. The table has about 140,000 clones, 8.5% to 12% seen once; the top ten hold under 1.5%. The specimen sequenced was naive CD4+ T cells from blood. These receptors originate from a man younger than 35 in good health.

This clone was counted many times. The chain recombines TRBV7-9 with TRBJ1-4, with TRBD1 as a possible D gene (6 bases). V lost 5 bases and J lost 11, with 12 bases in between. The length of the CDR3 is 12 residues. Germline-derived CDR1 and CDR2 are SEHNR and FQNEAQ (reference sequence). This CDR3 is CASSLTGYKLFF. DNA for the CDR3: TGTGCCAGCAGCCTGACAGGTTACAAACTGTTTTTT.

This clone came up once. The chain links TRBV4-3 to TRBJ2-5; D uncertain. Germline assignment: CDR1 LGHNA and CDR2 YSLEER. This CDR3 contains 13 residues. V lost 5 bases and J 5 bases, leaving 12 bases between the germline ends. The CDR3 DNA follows: TGCGCCAGCAGCTTACGAGAACGGGAGACCCAGTACTTC. It specifies CASSLRERETQYF.

This clone has only a few counts. The gene calls are TRBV9 and TRBJ1-2, with D unclear. CDR1 and CDR2 from the germline V gene are SGDLS and YYNGEE. Trimming removed 0 bases at V and 3 bases at J, with 15 bases between. The length of the CDR3 is 16 residues. This CDR3 is CASSVGRGFEDYGYTF. CDR3 DNA sequence: TGTGCCAGCAGCGTAGGGAGAGGGTTTGAAGACTATGGCTACACCTTC.

This clone was seen only a few times. DNA of the CDR3: TGTGCCAGCGATAGACAGCTATTTAATGAAAAACTGTTTTTT. Its translation: CASDRQLFNEKLFF. V gene TRBV2 combines with J gene TRBJ1-4; tentative D call: TRBD1 (5 bases). V was clipped by 8 bases and J by 4 bases, with 14 bases between them. The CDR3 is 14 residues long. CDR1 is SNHLY, CDR2 FYNNEI, per germline.

This clone has at least ten counts. The chain joins TRBV7-9 to TRBJ1-2, with 7 nucleotides matching TRBD1. V lost 10 bases, J lost 2 bases, and 7 bases stayed unmatched. The length of the CDR3 is 13 residues. CDR1 and CDR2 (germline): SEHNR, FQNEAQ (reference sequence). For the CDR3, the DNA is TGTGCCACAAACAGGGGATTCAACTATGGCTACACCTTC. Amino acid sequence: CATNRGFNYGYTF. The full variable domain, rest sourced from reference TRBV7-9 and TRBJ1-2, is DTGVSQNPRHKITKRGQNVTFRCDPISEHNRLYWYRQTLGQGPEFLTYFQNEAQLEKSRLLSDRFSAERPKGSFSTLEIQRTEQGDSAMYLCATNRGFNYGYTFGSGTRLTVV.

This clone occurred a few times. The chain combines TRBV7-6 with TRBJ1-1; 9 bases align to TRBD1. Losses at the gene ends were 4 bases for V and 5 bases for J; bases not matched to a gene: 5. This CDR3 has 14 amino acids. The V gene's germline CDR1 is SGHVS and CDR2 FNYEAQ. The CDR3 sequence is CASSSGQGMTEAFF. Written as DNA, the CDR3 is TGTGCCAGCAGCTCCGGACAGGGGATGACTGAAGCTTTCTTT.

This clone was seen only a few times. The chain links TRBV4-3 to TRBJ1-2; possibly TRBD1 for D (6 bases). V was clipped by 0 bases and J by 5 bases, with 16 bases between them. The CDR3 is 16 amino acids. Germline values: CDR1 LGHNA, CDR2 YSLEER. The DNA for the CDR3 is TGCGCCAGCAGCCAAGAAGGTGGGCGGGGGCTATATGGCTACACCTTC. Translated, it gives CASSQEGGRGLYGYTF.

The chain uses TRBV11-3 and TRBJ2-5; weak D call: TRBD2 (5 bases). This CDR3 comprises 13 residues. V shed 3 bases and J shed 2 bases, with 7 bases lying between them. Germline V gene lookup returns CDR1 SGHNT and CDR2 YENEEA. The CDR3 sequence is CASSFGDQETQYF. In nucleotides, the CDR3 is TGTGCCAGCAGCTTCGGGGATCAAGAGACCCAGTACTTC.

This sequence joins TRBV7-3 and TRBJ2-5, with D possibly matching TRBD1 (6 bases). V lost 6 bases, J lost 4 bases, and 18 bases lay in between. The CDR3 is 15 amino acids. CDR1 is SGHTA, CDR2 FQGTGA, per germline. The CDR3 region has the DNA TGTGCCAGCAGAGCAGGGTGGGGGCGGGTAGAGACCCAGTACTTC. It is translated as CASRAGWGRVETQYF. Looking up the rest from reference TRBV7-3 and TRBJ2-5 gives the full variable domain: GAGVSQTPSNKVTEKGKYVELRCDPISGHTALYWYRQSLGQGPEFLIYFQGTGAADDSGLPNDRFFAVRPEGSVSTLKIQRTERGDSAVYLCASRAGWGRVETQYFGPGTRLLVL.

A few counts support this clone. The rearrangement joins TRBV4-3 to TRBJ1-2; D not resolved. Germline loops: CDR1 LGHNA, CDR2 YSLEER. This CDR3 region has 12 residues. The V end lost 0 bases, the J end lost 8 bases, and 7 bases lay between the germline ends. The CDR3 DNA is TGCGCCAGCAGCCAAGATCGAACAGGCTACACCTTC. Protein: CASSQDRTGYTF.

This clone occurred a few times. This rearrangement joins TRBV7-9 to TRBJ2-4; 16 bases align to TRBD2. The ends lost 5 bases at V and 0 bases at J; junction bases unmatched: 7. The CDR3 runs to 19 residues. Per the germline V gene, CDR1 is SEHNR and CDR2 is FQNEAQ (reference sequence). CDR3 in amino acids: CASSPAGLAGGIAKNIQYF. The CDR3 nucleotides are TGTGCCAGCAGCCCCGCGGGACTAGCGGGGGGGATAGCCAAAAACATTCAGTACTTC.

This clone was detected a few times. This chain connects TRBV5-4 to TRBJ2-5; TRBD2 matches at 9 bases. Germline loops: CDR1 SGHNT, CDR2 YYREEE (reference sequence). The CDR3 is 15 residues long. The junction had 9 bases not matched to a gene; V was cut back by 4 bases and J by 5 bases. This CDR3 is CASSQARAGGETQYF. The CDR3 coding sequence is TGTGCCAGCAGCCAGGCGCGGGCGGGGGGGGAGACCCAGTACTTC.

This clone was counted between two and nine times. J is TRBJ2-5 and V is TRBV7-3, with 9 bases aligning to TRBD2. The V gene end was trimmed by 2 bases and the J gene end by 0 bases; junction bases not matched to a gene: 4. Germline CDR1 SGHTA, CDR2 FQGTGA. The CDR3 is 16 amino acids. The CDR3 here is CASSLGLAGYQETQYF. The CDR3 coding sequence is TGTGCCAGCAGCTTAGGTCTAGCGGGGTACCAAGAGACCCAGTACTTC. The variable domain in full, with the rest retrieved from reference TRBV7-3 and TRBJ2-5, is GAGVSQTPSNKVTEKGKYVELRCDPISGHTALYWYRQSLGQGPEFLIYFQGTGAADDSGLPNDRFFAVRPEGSVSTLKIQRTERGDSAVYLCASSLGLAGYQETQYFGPGTRLLVL.

V and J are TRBV5-1 and TRBJ2-7; 10 nucleotides line up with TRBD1. CDR1 and CDR2 (germline): SGHRS, YFSETQ. CDR3 length: 14 residues. Unmatched junction bases numbered 6, after V lost 5 bases and J lost 4 bases. The DNA for the CDR3 is TGCGCCAGCAGGGAGGGACAGGGGACGTACGAGCAGTACTTC. As protein: CASREGQGTYEQYF.

The CDR3 loop reads CASRNRPGQGEEKLFF. DNA for the CDR3: TGTGCCAGCAGAAATCGCCCGGGACAGGGGGAGGAAAAACTGTTTTTT. V is TRBV5-6 and J is TRBJ1-4, with 11 bases aligning to TRBD1. CDR1 is SGHDT and CDR2 is YYEEEE in the germline V gene. Trimming took 5 bases from V and 8 from J; bases not matched to a gene: 11. The length of the CDR3 is 16 residues. Variable domain in full (rest from reference TRBV5-6 and TRBJ1-4): DAGVTQSPTHLIKTRGQQVTLRCSPKSGHDTVSWYQQALGQGPQFIFQYYEEEERQRGNFPDRFSGHQFPNYSSELNVNALLLGDSALYLCASRNRPGQGEEKLFFGSGTQLSVL.

This chain connects TRBV25-1 to TRBJ2-7; D is perhaps TRBD1 (6 bases). Germline lookup yields CDR1 MGHDK and CDR2 SYGVNS. This CDR3 contains 14 residues. Trimming shortened V by 3 bases and J by 4 bases, and 13 bases separated the two germline ends. The CDR3: CASSETGFLYEQYF. CDR3 sequence (DNA): TGTGCCAGCAGTGAGACAGGTTTCTTGTACGAGCAGTACTTC.

This clone was seen ten or more times. This chain links TRBV14 with TRBJ1-4; D not certain. The V end was cut by 0 bases, the J end by 11 bases, with 10 bases between. CDR3 length: 13 amino acids. CDR1 SGHDN and CDR2 FVKESK come from the germline V gene. The CDR3 DNA sequence: TGTGCCAGCAGCCAAGATGAGGGATGGAAACTGTTTTTT. It encodes CASSQDEGWKLFF.

This clone showed up just a few times. This chain links TRBV9 with TRBJ2-2, with TRBD2 matching 8 bases. This CDR3 comprises 17 residues. V shed 2 bases, J shed 0 bases, and the junction held 6 bases outside the gene matches. CDR1 is SGDLS and CDR2 is YYNGEE in the germline V gene. Here the CDR3 DNA reads TGTGCCAGCAGCGTTCGGGGGGGCAGCGCGAACACCGGGGAGCTGTTTTTT. Translation: CASSVRGGSANTGELFF.

This clone was seen a handful of times. This chain connects TRBV30 to TRBJ1-2; D is perhaps TRBD1 (5 bases). CDR3 length equals 14 residues. The V end lost 3 bases, the J end lost 8 bases, and 19 bases lay between the germline ends. Germline values: CDR1 GTSNPN, CDR2 SVGIG (reference sequence). The CDR3 protein is CAWRVGVTEGGYTF. The DNA for the CDR3 is TGTGCCTGGAGAGTAGGGGTTACAGAAGGCGGCTACACCTTC.

The CDR3: CASGSGNSYEQYF. For the CDR3, the DNA is TGTGCCAGCGGGAGCGGAAACTCCTACGAGCAGTACTTC. This rearrangement joins TRBV7-8 to TRBJ2-7; possible D gene TRBD2, 5 bases. The V and J ends lost 8 bases and 0 bases respectively, with 11 bases between them. The germline V gene has CDR1 SGHVS and CDR2 FQNEAQ. The CDR3 sequence is 13 residues long.

The chain is built from TRBV7-3 and TRBJ2-3, with D perhaps TRBD2 (6 bases). This CDR3 has 14 residues. V lost 4 bases and J 0 bases, leaving 8 bases between the germline ends. From germline, CDR1 is SGHTA and CDR2 FQGTGA. The CDR3 nucleotides are TGTGCCAGCAGCTCCGGGACTAGCACAGATACGCAGTATTTT. Translation: CASSSGTSTDTQYF.

This clone was observed a few times. This chain joins TRBV7-2 and TRBJ2-5; the match to TRBD1 covers 8 bases. The germline CDR1 and CDR2 sequences are SGHTA and FQGNSA. There are 14 residues in the CDR3. After removal of 5 bases from V and 2 bases from J, the junction contained 4 bases not matched to a gene. In DNA, the CDR3 is TGTGCCAGCAGCATAAGACAGGGGCAAGAGACCCAGTACTTC. It is translated as CASSIRQGQETQYF.

Many counts were recorded for this clone. V usage is TRBV28 and J usage is TRBJ2-5, with a possible D match to TRBD1 (5 bases). V was pared by 8 bases and J by 4 bases, with 14 bases between. CDR1 is MDHEN, CDR2 SYDVKM, per germline. The CDR3 consists of 13 residues. The CDR3 sequence: CASFGPGRETQYF. For the CDR3, the DNA is TGTGCCAGCTTCGGACCAGGGCGAGAGACCCAGTACTTC.

This clone was detected only a few times. V usage is TRBV5-1 and J usage is TRBJ2-1; D is undetermined. Germline V lookup: CDR1 SGHRS, CDR2 YFSETQ. The V end lost 2 bases, the J end lost 9 bases, and 9 bases lay between the germline ends. The CDR3 is made up of 12 amino acids. The DNA of the CDR3 is TGCGCCAGCAGCTTAGAGGTTTTTGAGCAGTTCTTC. Residues: CASSLEVFEQFF.

This clone was found a few times. The V and J genes are TRBV14 and TRBJ1-2; perhaps TRBD1 as D (5 bases). The CDR3 covers 15 residues. CDR1 is SGHDN, CDR2 FVKESK, per germline. Trimming removed 5 bases at V and 8 bases at J, with 21 bases between. For the CDR3, the DNA is TGTGCCAGCAGCGAGCCTTCCACAGGTGAAAGGGGCTACACCTTC. Protein: CASSEPSTGERGYTF.

This clone was detected a few times. The genes are TRBV4-2 and TRBJ2-3; 7 bases line up with TRBD2. The germline V gene has CDR1 LGHNA and CDR2 YNFKEQ. This CDR3 is built from 16 residues. The V and J ends lost 1 base and 4 bases, in that order; junction bases with no gene match: 8. The CDR3 sequence: CASSQGTSVLADTQYF. CDR3 in DNA: TGTGCCAGCAGCCAAGGCACTAGCGTCTTGGCAGATACGCAGTATTTT.

V is TRBV2 and J is TRBJ1-4; D is undetermined. Germline-derived CDR1 and CDR2 are SNHLY and FYNNEI. This CDR3 spans 12 amino acids. V lost 8 bases to trimming and J lost 6 bases, with 10 bases between them. The CDR3 DNA follows: TGTGCCAGCGCCGGGAATTATGAAAAACTGTTTTTT. The encoded protein is CASAGNYEKLFF.

The V gene is TRBV9, the J gene TRBJ2-5, with unresolved D. Germline V gene data show CDR1 as SGDLS and CDR2 as YYNGEE. The CDR3 extends over 15 amino acids. The V end was cut by 4 bases, the J end by 2 bases, with 15 bases between. CDR3 DNA: TGTGCCAGCAGCCCTGGTCTGAGGAAACAAGAGACCCAGTACTTC. Translation gives CASSPGLRKQETQYF.

The chain joins TRBV6-5 to TRBJ2-7, with TRBD2 as a possible D gene (6 bases). Trimming left V 2 bases short and J 0 bases short, with 11 bases between. The CDR3 is made up of 15 amino acids. CDR1 is MNHEY, CDR2 SVGAGI, per germline. CDR3 sequence reads: CASSYGGLFSYEQYF. The CDR3 DNA is TGTGCCAGCAGTTACGGGGGACTCTTCTCCTACGAGCAGTACTTC.

The gene calls are TRBV19 and TRBJ1-3; D is uncertain. The CDR3 spans 12 residues. CDR1 is LNHDA, CDR2 SQIVND, per germline (reference sequence). V lost 7 bases and J 0 bases, leaving 4 bases between the germline ends. Here the CDR3 reads CASTGSGNTIYF. The DNA of the CDR3 is TGTGCCAGTACGGGCTCTGGAAACACCATATATTTT.

Written as DNA, the CDR3 is TGTGCCAGCAGCCCGAGACAGGGCGGTAATGAAAAACTGTTTTTT. Translating gives CASSPRQGGNEKLFF. The V gene is TRBV6-6, the J gene TRBJ1-4, with TRBD1 matching 7 bases. The CDR3 sequence is 15 residues long. Germline V gene data show CDR1 as MNHNY and CDR2 as SVGAGI (reference sequence). Trimming took 6 bases from V and 4 from J; bases not matched to a gene: 8.